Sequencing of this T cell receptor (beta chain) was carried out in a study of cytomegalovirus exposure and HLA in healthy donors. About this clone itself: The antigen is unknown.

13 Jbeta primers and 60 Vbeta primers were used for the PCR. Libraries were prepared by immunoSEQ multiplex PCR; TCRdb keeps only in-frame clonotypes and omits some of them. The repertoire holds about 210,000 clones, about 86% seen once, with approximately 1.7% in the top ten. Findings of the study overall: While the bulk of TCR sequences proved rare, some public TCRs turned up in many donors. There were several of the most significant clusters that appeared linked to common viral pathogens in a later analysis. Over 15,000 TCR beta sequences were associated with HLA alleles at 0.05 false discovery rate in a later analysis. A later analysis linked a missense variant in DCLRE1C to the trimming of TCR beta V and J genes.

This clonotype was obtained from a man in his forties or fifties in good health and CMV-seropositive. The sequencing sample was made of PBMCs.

The CDR3 here is CASSGDRGRHGYTF. Here the CDR3 DNA reads TGTGCCAGCAGTGGCGACAGGGGGCGCCATGGCTACACCTTC. This sequence joins TRBV28 and TRBJ1-2; TRBD1 aligns across 10 bases. Losses at the gene ends were 5 bases for V and 6 bases for J; bases not matched to a gene: 6. The CDR3 extends over 14 amino acids. Per germline, CDR1 MDHEN and CDR2 SYDVKM.